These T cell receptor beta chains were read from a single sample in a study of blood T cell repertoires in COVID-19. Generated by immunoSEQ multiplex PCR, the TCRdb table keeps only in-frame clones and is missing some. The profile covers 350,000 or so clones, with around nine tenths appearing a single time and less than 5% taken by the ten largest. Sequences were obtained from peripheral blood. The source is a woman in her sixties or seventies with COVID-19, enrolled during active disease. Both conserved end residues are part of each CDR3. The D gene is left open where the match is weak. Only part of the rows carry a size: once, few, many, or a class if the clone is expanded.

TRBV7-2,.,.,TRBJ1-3,CASSLGGGSSGNTIYF,TGTGCCAGCAGCTTAGGCGGGGGATCCTCTGGAAACACCATATATTTT
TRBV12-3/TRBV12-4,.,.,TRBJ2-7,CASSSPSYEQYF,TGTGCCAGCAGTTCCCCTTCCTACGAGCAGTACTTC
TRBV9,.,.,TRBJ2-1,CASSPTITPGEQFF,TGTGCCAGCAGCCCTACAATCACCCCAGGGGAGCAGTTCTTC
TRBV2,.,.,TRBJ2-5,CASSEARVGAGKETQYF,TGTGCCAGCAGTGAAGCTCGGGTAGGGGCTGGGAAAGAGACCCAGTACTTC
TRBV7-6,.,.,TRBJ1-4,CASSLEIGGKLFF,TGTGCCAGCAGCTTAGAAATTGGCGGTAAACTGTTTTTT
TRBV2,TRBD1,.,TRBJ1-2,CASRGQGGDGYTF,TGTGCCAGCAGGGGACAGGGAGGGGATGGCTACACCTTC
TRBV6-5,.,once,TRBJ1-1,CASNEREGTEAFF,TGTGCCAGCAACGAAAGGGAGGGTACCGAAGCTTTCTTT
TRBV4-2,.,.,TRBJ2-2,CASSQDNRLVSGELFF,TGTGCCAGCAGCCAAGATAATAGACTAGTAAGCGGGGAGCTGTTTTTT
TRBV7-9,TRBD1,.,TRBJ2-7,CASSPRDRVDHEQYF,TGTGCCAGCAGCCCCCGGGACAGGGTGGACCACGAGCAGTACTTC
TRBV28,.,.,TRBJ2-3,CASRQGGFADTQYF,TGTGCCAGCAGACAGGGGGGGTTTGCAGATACGCAGTATTTT
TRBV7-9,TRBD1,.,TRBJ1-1,CASSSADRDAFF,TGTGCCAGCAGCTCAGCAGACAGGGATGCTTTCTTT
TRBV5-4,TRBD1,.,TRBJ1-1,CASMTGWNTEAFF,TGTGCCAGCATGACAGGGTGGAACACTGAAGCTTTCTTT
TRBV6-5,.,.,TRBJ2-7,CASTPAGGQAYEQYF,TGTGCCAGCACCCCCGCCGGGGGGCAAGCCTACGAGCAGTACTTC
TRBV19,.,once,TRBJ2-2,CASRNRGGTGELFF,TGTGCCAGTAGAAACAGGGGGGGTACCGGGGAGCTGTTTTTT
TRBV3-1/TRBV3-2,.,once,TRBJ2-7,CASSQVDAYEQYF,TGTGCCAGCAGCCAAGTTGATGCGTACGAGCAGTACTTC
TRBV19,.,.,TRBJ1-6,CASSPGQSNSPLHF,TGTGCCAGTAGCCCCGGACAGAGCAATTCACCCCTCCACTTT
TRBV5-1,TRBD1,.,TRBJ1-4,CASSPSGQGENEKLFF,TGCGCCAGCAGCCCCTCCGGTCAGGGGGAGAATGAAAAACTGTTTTTT
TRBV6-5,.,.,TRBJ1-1,CASSYSRTTEAFF,TGTGCCAGCAGTTACTCGAGGACAACTGAAGCTTTCTTT
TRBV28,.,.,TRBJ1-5,CASTSGSVGDQPQHF,TGTGCCAGCACCTCAGGGTCGGTGGGCGATCAGCCCCAGCATTTT
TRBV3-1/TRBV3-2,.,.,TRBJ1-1,CASTLTGNTEAFF,TGTGCCAGCACCCTAACGGGGAACACTGAAGCTTTCTTT
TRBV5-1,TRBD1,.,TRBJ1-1,CASSLDRDTEAFF,TGCGCCAGCAGTCTGGACAGGGACACTGAAGCTTTCTTT
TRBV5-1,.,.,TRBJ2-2,CASSSQAGNTGELFF,TGCGCCAGCAGCTCCCAAGCAGGGAACACCGGGGAGCTGTTTTTT
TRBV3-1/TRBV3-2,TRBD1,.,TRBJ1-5,CASSQVGTGPEPQHF,TGTGCCAGCAGCCAAGTGGGGACAGGTCCAGAGCCCCAGCATTTT
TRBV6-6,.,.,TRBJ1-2,CASGAGNQGYGYTF,TGTGCCAGCGGTGCAGGGAACCAGGGCTATGGCTACACCTTC
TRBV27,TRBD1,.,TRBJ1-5,CASRAQQGARSNQPQHF,TGTGCCAGCAGGGCCCAACAGGGGGCGAGGAGCAATCAGCCCCAGCATTTT
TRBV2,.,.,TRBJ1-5,CASTPVARDQPQHF,TGTGCCAGCACTCCGGTTGCGAGAGATCAGCCCCAGCATTTT
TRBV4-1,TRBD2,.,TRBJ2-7,CASSHERGVYEQYF,TGCGCCAGCAGCCATGAGCGGGGGGTCTACGAGCAGTACTTC
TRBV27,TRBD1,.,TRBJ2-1,CASSYPLGDRDRNEQFF,TGTGCCAGCAGTTACCCGCTGGGTGACAGGGACCGGAATGAGCAGTTCTTC
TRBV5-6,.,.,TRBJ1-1,CASSLVRGGVLTEAFF,TGTGCCAGCAGCTTGGTGCGGGGAGGGGTATTGACTGAAGCTTTCTTT
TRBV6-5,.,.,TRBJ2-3,CASSYLSGTQYF,TGTGCCAGCAGTTACTTGAGTGGTACGCAGTATTTT
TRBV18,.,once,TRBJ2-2,CASSGLAPTGELFF,TGTGCCAGCTCAGGTCTAGCCCCCACCGGGGAGCTGTTTTTT
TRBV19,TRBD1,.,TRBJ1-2,CATRRTGKYGYTF,TGTGCCACACGACGGACAGGGAAATATGGCTACACCTTC
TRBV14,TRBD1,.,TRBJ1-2,CASSQDFDRGPNGYTF,TGTGCCAGCAGCCAAGATTTTGACAGGGGGCCCAATGGCTACACCTTC
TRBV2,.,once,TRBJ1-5,CASSEEGWGRYSNQPQHF,TGTGCCAGCAGTGAAGAAGGTTGGGGCAGGTATAGCAATCAGCCCCAGCATTTT
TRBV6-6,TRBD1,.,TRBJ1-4,CASKDRGGEKLFF,TGTGCCAGCAAGGACAGGGGGGGTGAAAAACTGTTTTTT
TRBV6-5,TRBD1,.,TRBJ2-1,CASTLDRAPRNEQFF,TGTGCCAGCACCTTGGACAGGGCTCCTAGGAATGAGCAGTTCTTC
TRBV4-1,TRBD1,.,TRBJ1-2,CASSQLDRPRGYTF,TGCGCCAGCAGCCAATTGGACAGGCCGAGAGGCTACACCTTC
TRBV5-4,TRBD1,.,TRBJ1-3,CASSLQGAQGNTIYF,TGTGCCAGCAGCCTCCAGGGGGCACAAGGAAACACCATATATTTT
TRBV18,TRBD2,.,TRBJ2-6,CASSPVGLAGTGANVLTF,TGTGCCAGCTCACCAGTTGGACTAGCGGGGACTGGGGCCAACGTCCTGACTTTC
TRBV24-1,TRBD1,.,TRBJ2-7,CATSDIRQGLNYEQYF,TGTGCCACCAGTGATATACGACAGGGCTTAAACTACGAGCAGTACTTC
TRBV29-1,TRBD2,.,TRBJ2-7,CSASRGGGEQYF,TGCAGCGCCTCTCGGGGGGGCGGCGAGCAGTACTTC
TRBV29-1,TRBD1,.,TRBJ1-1,CSVGDRPYTEAFF,TGCAGCGTTGGGGACAGGCCTTACACTGAAGCTTTCTTT
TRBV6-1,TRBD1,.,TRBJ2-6,CASSEGTGTGSGANVLTF,TGTGCCAGCAGTGAGGGGACAGGGACGGGGTCTGGGGCCAACGTCCTGACTTTC
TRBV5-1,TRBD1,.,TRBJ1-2,CASSLVDRGRDGYTF,TGCGCCAGCAGCTTGGTGGACAGGGGGCGAGATGGCTACACCTTC
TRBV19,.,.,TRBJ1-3,CASGGLRHHTIYF,TGTGCCAGTGGGGGACTACGGCACCACACCATATATTTT